This TCR beta chain was recovered during a study of cytomegalovirus exposure and HLA in healthy donors. Study overall: Out of 150 million to 200 million T cells, an earlier analysis found around 120 million unique TCR beta sequences in total.

CDR1 is SNHLY, CDR2 FYNNEI, per germline. The CDR3 is made up of 15 amino acids. V trimming: 2 bases; J trimming: 5 bases; junction bases outside the gene matches: 2. Both 60 Vbeta primers and 13 Jbeta primers went into the PCR. TCRdb's copy holds only in-frame clones and misses some; the assay was immunoSEQ multiplex PCR. The data contain 90,000 to 150,000 clones, 75% to 90% of them singletons. Points from the study as a whole: Several top significant clusters appeared, in a later analysis, to be linked to common viral pathogens. Beyond CMV serostatus, there was no information to go on about immune exposure.

Remarks on this clone: Its antigen is undetermined.

The chain is built from TRBV2 and TRBJ2-2; 10 positions match TRBD2. Sample: PBMCs. This receptor was obtained from a man in his fifties in good health and CMV-seronegative. The CDR3 protein is CASSETSGVTGELFF. In DNA form, the CDR3 reads TGTGCCAGCAGTGAAACTAGCGGGGTTACCGGGGAGCTGTTTTTT.